The 32 T cell receptor beta chains given below trace back to one sample, sequenced in a study of B cell selection in AIRE deficiency. Sequencing used immunoSEQ multiplex PCR; TCRdb keeps in-frame clones, though not all of them. This repertoire shows some 21,000 clones, over 90% found once; its top ten account for approximately 2%. The regulatory T cell sort gate was CD4+CD25hiCD127low/negative. The specimen was Tregs sorted from PBMCs. The receptors come from a human donor with AIRE deficiency.

This clone was seen a single time. The V and J genes are TRBV25-1 and TRBJ1-5; a possible D gene is TRBD1 (5 bases). Germline CDR1 and CDR2: MGHDK and SYGVNS. The CDR3 sequence is 14 residues long. V was cut by 6 bases and J by 6 bases, with 15 bases left in between. The CDR3 bases are TGTGCCAGCAGCCCGATCGGGGGGAGTCAGCCCCAGCATTTT. It translates to CASSPIGGSQPQHF. Full variable domain (rest looked up from reference TRBV25-1 and TRBJ1-5): EADIYQTPRYLVIGTGKKITLECSQTMGHDKMYWYQQDPGMELHLIHYSYGVNSTEKGDLSSESTVSRIRTEHFPLTLESARPSHTSQYLCASSPIGGSQPQHFGDGTRLSIL.

A single count supports this clone. V usage is TRBV11-3 and J usage is TRBJ1-1; 9 nucleotides agree with TRBD1. CDR3 size: 16 residues. Germline trimming cut 4 bases from V and 1 base from J; bases unmatched to any gene: 7. The germline CDR1 and CDR2 sequences are SGHNT and YENEEA. The DNA for the CDR3 is TGTGCCAGCAGCTCCGGGACAGGGAGTGGGAACACTGAAGCTTTCTTT. It encodes CASSSGTGSGNTEAFF.

The V call is TRBV9, the J call TRBJ1-6; D is unresolved. This CDR3 spans 15 amino acids. Per the germline V gene, CDR1 is SGDLS and CDR2 is YYNGEE. Trimming removed 0 bases at V and 9 bases at J, with 13 bases between. The CDR3 coding sequence is TGTGCCAGCAGCGTAGAAAACCGCCTCAGTTCACCCCTCCACTTT. This gives the protein CASSVENRLSSPLHF. Together with reference TRBV9 and TRBJ1-6, the CDR3 gives the full variable domain: DSGVTQTPKHLITATGQRVTLRCSPRSGDLSVYWYQQSLDQGLQFLIQYYNGEERAKGNILERFSAQQFPDLHSELNLSSLELGDSALYFCASSVENRLSSPLHFGNGTRLTVT.

The sample holds one count of this clone. The chain carries TRBV27 and TRBJ2-7, with D possibly matching TRBD2 (6 bases). The CDR3 spans 15 residues. Per the germline V gene, CDR1 is MNHEY and CDR2 is SMNVEV (reference sequence). Trimming left V 6 bases short and J 3 bases short, with 18 bases between. The CDR3 sequence is CASRGTPFSFYEQYF. In nucleotides, the CDR3 is TGTGCCAGCAGAGGGACTCCATTTTCGTTCTACGAGCAGTACTTC.

The chain couples TRBV27 to TRBJ2-6, with D uncertain. Trimming stripped 5 bases from V and 0 bases from J, with 5 bases between. The CDR3 runs to 14 residues. Germline loops: CDR1 MNHEY, CDR2 SMNVEV (reference sequence). CDR3 protein: CASSQSSGANVLTF. CDR3 DNA sequence: TGTGCCAGCAGTCAGTCCTCTGGGGCCAACGTCCTGACTTTC.

The V gene is TRBV19, the J gene TRBJ2-1; no definite D call. Trimming took 3 bases from V and 4 from J, leaving 13 bases between them. This CDR3 contains 15 residues. Germline CDR1 reads LNHDA; CDR2 reads SQIVND (reference sequence). CDR3 protein: CASSISRSTYNEQFF. CDR3 in DNA: TGTGCCAGTAGTATCTCCCGTTCTACATACAATGAGCAGTTCTTC.

The V call is TRBV19, the J call TRBJ2-4; D might be TRBD1 (6 bases). The CDR3 runs to 15 residues. CDR1 and CDR2 from the germline V gene are LNHDA and SQIVND (reference sequence). Trimming took 6 bases from V and 0 from J, leaving 12 bases between them. CDR3 amino acids: CASRTNREAKNIQYF. The CDR3 nucleotides read TGTGCCAGTAGGACCAACAGGGAAGCCAAAAACATTCAGTACTTC.

J is TRBJ1-5 and V is TRBV5-6; D may be TRBD1 (5 bases). Trimming shortened V by 0 bases and J by 3 bases, and 10 bases separated the two germline ends. CDR3 size: 15 residues. The V gene's germline CDR1 is SGHDT and CDR2 YYEEEE. CDR3: CASSLVDRYNQPQHF. The CDR3 nucleotides are TGTGCCAGCAGCTTGGTCGACAGATACAATCAGCCCCAGCATTTT.

V is TRBV7-2 and J is TRBJ2-7, with D maybe TRBD2 (5 bases). V was shortened by 0 bases and J by 4 bases, with 10 bases between the two germline ends. Looked up from germline, CDR1 is SGHTA and CDR2 is FQGNSA. This CDR3 has 14 amino acids. CDR3 amino acids: CASSLAGGSYEQYF. As DNA, the CDR3 is TGTGCCAGCAGCTTAGCGGGTGGGAGTTACGAGCAGTACTTC. The whole variable domain, remainder taken from reference TRBV7-2 and TRBJ2-7, is GAGVSQSPSNKVTEKGKDVELRCDPISGHTALYWYRQSLGQGLEFLIYFQGNSAPDKSGLPSDRFSAERTGGSVSTLTIQRTQQEDSAVYLCASSLAGGSYEQYFGPGTRLTVT.

The chain carries TRBV11-3 and TRBJ2-3; 9 bases agree with TRBD2. Germline assignment: CDR1 SGHNT and CDR2 YENEEA. This CDR3 comprises 15 residues. With V trimmed by 3 bases and J by 3 bases, 4 bases remained unmatched. The CDR3 loop is CASSFRLADTDTQYF. DNA of the CDR3: TGTGCCAGCAGCTTCAGACTAGCGGATACAGATACGCAGTATTTT.

The chain employs TRBV19 and TRBJ1-1; TRBD1 is a possible D gene (5 bases). The CDR3 consists of 12 residues. CDR1 and CDR2 from the germline V gene are LNHDA and SQIVND (reference sequence). V was clipped by 7 bases and J by 6 bases, with 12 bases between them. The CDR3 bases are TGTGCCAGTACAGGGTTTTGGCCTGAAGCTTTCTTT. This codes for CASTGFWPEAFF. Based on the CDR3 plus reference TRBV19 and TRBJ1-1, the full variable domain is DGGITQSPKYLFRKEGQNVTLSCEQNLNHDAMYWYRQDPGQGLRLIYYSQIVNDFQKGDIAEGYSVSREKKESFPLTVTSAQKNPTAFYLCASTGFWPEAFFGQGTRLTVV.

The chain links TRBV28 to TRBJ2-1, with 9 bases aligning to TRBD2. The CDR3 spans 19 residues. Losses at the gene ends were 5 bases for V and 2 bases for J; bases not matched to a gene: 16. Per germline, CDR1 MDHEN and CDR2 SYDVKM. In DNA form, the CDR3 reads TGTGCCAGCAGTAGCGATTGGGGCTCAGCGGGAGGCCCCTACAATGAGCAGTTCTTC. Translated: CASSSDWGSAGGPYNEQFF.

This clone was observed a single time. The rearrangement joins TRBV18 to TRBJ2-2, with a weak D call TRBD1 (6 bases). V dropped 3 bases and J dropped 6 bases, with 11 bases sitting between them. This CDR3 has 14 amino acids. Germline V gives CDR1 KGHSH, CDR2 LQKENI. The CDR3 nucleotides are TGTGCCAGCTCACCTACAGGGTCGGCCGGGGAGCTGTTTTTT. Protein: CASSPTGSAGELFF.

This sequence joins TRBV4-2 and TRBJ1-4, with unresolved D. Germline CDR1 reads LGHNA; CDR2 reads YNFKEQ. The ends were cut back, 1 base at V and 8 bases at J, with 11 bases in the middle. This CDR3 spans 14 amino acids. CDR3 protein: CASSQVEQAEKLFF. The DNA for the CDR3 is TGTGCCAGCAGCCAAGTGGAGCAGGCGGAAAAACTGTTTTTT.

The chain carries TRBV28 and TRBJ1-4; tentatively, D is TRBD1 (6 bases). Per germline, CDR1 MDHEN and CDR2 SYDVKM. The CDR3 is 13 residues long. V was trimmed by 9 bases and J by 7 bases, leaving 15 bases between them. The CDR3 DNA reads TGTGCCAGTGATGGGGGCCGGGGTGAAAAACTGTTTTTT. Translated: CASDGGRGEKLFF.

This sequence joins TRBV5-4 and TRBJ2-7; D gene uncertain. V was trimmed by 3 bases and J by 0 bases, leaving 13 bases between them. There are 15 residues in the CDR3. Germline CDR1 SGHNT, CDR2 YYREEE (reference sequence). The CDR3 loop is CASSWTGTASYEQYF. The DNA for the CDR3 is TGTGCCAGCAGCTGGACCGGCACGGCCTCCTACGAGCAGTACTTC. The full variable domain, in which reference TRBV5-4 and TRBJ2-7 provide the parts outside the CDR3, is ETGVTQSPTHLIKTRGQQVTLRCSSQSGHNTVSWYQQALGQGPQFIFQYYREEENGRGNFPPRFSGLQFPNYSSELNVNALELDDSALYLCASSWTGTASYEQYFGPGTRLTVT.

The J gene is TRBJ1-5, the V gene TRBV21-1. TRBV21-1 is labeled a pseudogene. The CDR3 is 16 residues long. The CDR3 nucleotides read TGTGCCAGCAGCAATTCTCCGGGGGCCCCTAATCAGCCCCAGCATTTT. Translation gives CASSNSPGAPNQPQHF.

This chain uses TRBV11-2 with TRBJ2-2; D remains unclear. CDR1 SGHAT and CDR2 FQNNGV come from the germline V gene. V shed 1 base and J shed 2 bases, with 11 bases lying between them. CDR3 length: 16 amino acids. CDR3 loop: CASSLGDKGNTGELFF. The CDR3 DNA is TGTGCCAGCAGCTTAGGTGACAAGGGTAACACCGGGGAGCTGTTTTTT.

The chain is built from TRBV5-6 and TRBJ2-7, with D possibly TRBD2 on 5 matching bases. Germline assignment: CDR1 SGHDT and CDR2 YYEEEE. Trimming stripped 0 bases from V and 0 bases from J, with 7 bases between. This CDR3 contains 14 residues. CDR3 region: CASSLVGSSYEQYF. CDR3 DNA sequence: TGTGCCAGCAGCTTGGTTGGGAGCTCCTACGAGCAGTACTTC. Full variable domain (remainder filled in from reference TRBV5-6 and TRBJ2-7): DAGVTQSPTHLIKTRGQQVTLRCSPKSGHDTVSWYQQALGQGPQFIFQYYEEEERQRGNFPDRFSGHQFPNYSSELNVNALLLGDSALYLCASSLVGSSYEQYFGPGTRLTVT.

This rearrangement joins TRBV19 to TRBJ2-6; no definite D call. V was clipped by 5 bases and J by 0 bases, with 11 bases between them. This CDR3 is built from 16 residues. Looked up from germline, CDR1 is LNHDA and CDR2 is SQIVND (reference sequence). CDR3 sequence: CASSLRTGSGANVLTF. As DNA, the CDR3 is TGTGCCAGTAGTCTACGGACGGGCTCTGGGGCCAACGTCCTGACTTTC.

The CDR3 DNA reads as TGTGCCAGCAGCGCTCACAGAAATTCACCCCTCCACTTT. Protein sequence: CASSAHRNSPLHF. The genes are TRBV7-9 and TRBJ1-6; no firm D call. Trimming cost V 5 bases and J 7 bases, with 9 bases left between them. From germline, CDR1 is SEHNR and CDR2 FQNEAQ (reference sequence). The CDR3 covers 13 residues.

Here the CDR3 reads CASSQSPGQGPYDGYTF. In DNA form, the CDR3 reads TGCGCCAGCAGCCAATCGCCGGGACAGGGACCGTACGATGGCTACACCTTC. J is TRBJ1-2 and V is TRBV4-1; TRBD1 aligns across 9 bases. V was clipped by 2 bases and J by 6 bases; unmatched bases: 13. The CDR3 runs 17 residues. The V gene's germline CDR1 is MGHRA and CDR2 YSYEKL.

The genes are TRBV15 and TRBJ2-6; D call uncertain. CDR3 length equals 15 residues. Between the trimmed V and J ends, which lost 0 bases and 2 bases, there was a span of 5 bases. Germline V gene data show CDR1 as LNHNV and CDR2 as YYDKDF (reference sequence). The CDR3 here is CATSRDYPGANVLTF. The DNA of the CDR3 is TGTGCCACCAGCAGAGATTACCCTGGGGCCAACGTCCTGACTTTC.

The J gene is TRBJ2-7, the V gene TRBV11-1; D is perhaps TRBD2 (6 bases). The CDR3 sequence is 13 residues long. The ends were cut back, 0 bases at V and 7 bases at J, with 10 bases in the middle. Germline CDR1 reads SGHAT; CDR2 reads FQDESV (reference sequence). This chain's CDR3 is CASSLALAGEQYF. The CDR3 DNA reads as TGTGCCAGCAGCTTAGCACTAGCTGGGGAGCAGTACTTC. Full variable domain (rest looked up from reference TRBV11-1 and TRBJ2-7): EAEVAQSPRYKITEKSQAVAFWCDPISGHATLYWYRQILGQGPELLVQFQDESVVDDSQLPKDRFSAERLKGVDSTLKIQPAELGDSAMYLCASSLALAGEQYFGPGTRLTVT.

The gene calls are TRBV2 and TRBJ1-2; D uncertain. Looked up from germline, CDR1 is SNHLY and CDR2 is FYNNEI. The CDR3 consists of 13 residues. The V and J ends lost 2 bases and 4 bases respectively, with 8 bases between them. CDR3 sequence reads: CASSELGGYGYTF. CDR3 in DNA: TGTGCCAGCAGTGAATTAGGCGGCTATGGCTACACCTTC. Full variable domain (rest looked up from reference TRBV2 and TRBJ1-2): EPEVTQTPSHQVTQMGQEVILRCVPISNHLYFYWYRQILGQKVEFLVSFYNNEISEKSEIFDDQFSVERPDGSNFTLKIRSTKLEDSAMYFCASSELGGYGYTFGSGTRLTVV.

The V call is TRBV5-1, the J call TRBJ2-7; D may be TRBD2 (5 bases). Germline CDR1 and CDR2: SGHRS and YFSETQ. The V and J ends lost 0 bases and 0 bases respectively, with 10 bases between them. The CDR3 spans 15 residues. The CDR3 spells CASSLGSGISYEQYF. DNA of the CDR3: TGCGCCAGCAGCTTGGGCTCCGGGATCTCCTACGAGCAGTACTTC.

V gene TRBV29-1 combines with J gene TRBJ2-3; D is tentatively TRBD1 or TRBD2 (5 bases each). The germline V gene has CDR1 SQVTM and CDR2 ANQGSEA. Trimming shortened V by 4 bases and J by 7 bases, and 18 bases separated the two germline ends. The CDR3 loop spans 14 amino acids. In DNA, the CDR3 is TGCAGCGTTGGGAGCCTAAGGGACGGAAATACGCAGTATTTT. Translated, it gives CSVGSLRDGNTQYF.

This chain joins TRBV4-3 and TRBJ2-3; no clear D. Trimming pared 3 bases from V and 2 bases from J, leaving 6 bases between. This CDR3 is built from 13 residues. In germline, CDR1 is LGHNA, CDR2 YSLEER. The CDR3 sequence is CASSHQDTDTQYF. DNA for the CDR3: TGCGCCAGCAGCCACCAGGACACAGATACGCAGTATTTT.

The chain uses TRBV5-4 and TRBJ2-7, with 9 bases aligning to TRBD2. The germline gives CDR1 SGHNT, CDR2 YYREEE (reference sequence). This CDR3 region has 15 residues. Losses at the gene ends were 0 bases for V and 2 bases for J; bases not matched to a gene: 3. The CDR3 nucleotides read TGTGCCAGCAGCTTGGGACTAGCGGAGACCTACGAGCAGTACTTC. Translated, it gives CASSLGLAETYEQYF.

Of note for this clone: Other DNA sequences in the same sample also yield this CDR3. The chain couples TRBV7-9 to TRBJ1-1; maybe TRBD1 (6 bases). This CDR3 comprises 13 residues. The germline V and J ends were trimmed by 1 base and 8 bases, with 11 bases remaining between them. Germline V CDR1 and CDR2: SEHNR, FQNEAQ (reference sequence). The CDR3 DNA follows: TGTGCCAGCAGCTTAGAGAGGGGGGCCGAAGCTTTCTTT. Translated, it gives CASSLERGAEAFF.

The chain recombines TRBV6-5 with TRBJ2-3; D gene unclear. Germline-derived CDR1 and CDR2 are MNHEY and SVGAGI. The CDR3 covers 13 residues. The V and J ends lost 2 bases and 1 base respectively, with 4 bases between them. The CDR3 protein is CASSYGGTDTQYF. The CDR3 DNA reads as TGTGCCAGCAGTTACGGGGGCACAGATACGCAGTATTTT.

The chain recombines TRBV18 with TRBJ2-7; maybe TRBD1 (5 bases). The CDR3 has 13 amino acids. Trimming took off 6 bases at V and 2 bases at J, with 11 bases between the two ends. CDR1 KGHSH and CDR2 LQKENI come from the germline V gene. CDR3 protein: CASSGAFAYEQYF. The CDR3 DNA sequence: TGTGCCAGCTCTGGGGCCTTTGCCTACGAGCAGTACTTC.